Listed here are 5 T cell receptor beta chains from one sample, sequenced in a study of tumor-infiltrating lymphocytes in oesophageal squamous cell carcinoma. A single record per CDR3 protein comes from TCRdb applying MiXCR to the PCR reads. The data hold 20,000 to 25,000 distinct CDR3 sequences, with about 35% observed a single time. Sequencing input: esophageal tumor tissue. These receptors were obtained from a male donor with esophageal squamous cell carcinoma.

The rearrangement joins TRBV12-5 to TRBJ1-1; D unclear. There are 13 residues in the CDR3. Per germline, CDR1 LGHNT and CDR2 FRNRAP. V dropped 3 bases and J dropped 7 bases, with 12 bases sitting between them. CDR3 nucleotides: TGTGCTAGTGGTTTCGGAGGTTTACGTGAAGCTTTCTTT. This translates into CASGFGGLREAFF.

A word on this clonotype: This is likely a read error, given that the CDR3 carries no conserved phenylalanine or tryptophan at its end. The limits of the CDR3 on the DNA are not certain, so only TCRdb's listed CDR3 is given. Here the CDR3 reads CASSLGTSGKNIQYFGA. The V gene is TRBV7-2, the J gene TRBJ2-6; the D call TRBD2 from the table was never checked on the DNA. Germline V gene data show CDR1 as SGHTA and CDR2 as FQGNSA. The CDR3 is 17 amino acids long, termini counted.

The rearrangement uses TRBV7-3 and TRBJ2-6, with D tentatively TRBD2 (6 bases). Near its end, the DNA agrees better with TRBJ2-7, so the J call may be wrong. CDR3 length equals 17 residues. Per the germline V gene, CDR1 is SGHTA and CDR2 is FQGTGA. CDR3 bases: TGTGCCAGCAGCTTTTTACTCGGCCGCTCATTGGGGGGCGAGCAGTACTTC. As protein: CASSFLLGRSLGGEQYF.

This clonotype showed up many times. CDR3 amino acids: CASSPLRQVDSNQPQHF. The CDR3 nucleotides read TGTGCCAGCAGTCCTTTACGACAGGTTGATAGCAATCAGCCCCAGCATTTT. The V and J genes are TRBV27 and TRBJ1-5; tentative D call: TRBD1 (6 bases). This CDR3 contains 17 residues. V was cut by 5 bases and J by 0 bases, with 17 bases left in between. Germline V lookup: CDR1 MNHEY, CDR2 SMNVEV (reference sequence).

This clonotype has ten or more counts. The V gene is TRBV11-2, the J gene TRBJ2-1; tentative D call: TRBD1 (6 bases). The CDR3 totals 13 residues. In germline, CDR1 is SGHAT, CDR2 FQNNGV. Trimming removed 5 bases from V and 10 bases from J, with 15 bases in between. DNA of the CDR3: TGTGCCAGCAGCGGACAGTTTGTCTACGAGCAGTTCTTC. This sequence encodes CASSGQFVYEQFF.